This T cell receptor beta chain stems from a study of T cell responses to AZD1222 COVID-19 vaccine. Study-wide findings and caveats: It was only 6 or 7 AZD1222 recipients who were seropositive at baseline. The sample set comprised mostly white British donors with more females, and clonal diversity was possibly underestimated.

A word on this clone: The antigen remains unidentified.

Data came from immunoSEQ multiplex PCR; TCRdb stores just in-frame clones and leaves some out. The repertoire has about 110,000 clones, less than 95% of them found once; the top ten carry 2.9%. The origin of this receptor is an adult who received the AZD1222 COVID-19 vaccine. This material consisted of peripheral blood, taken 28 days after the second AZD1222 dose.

DNA for the CDR3: TGTGCCAGCAGCCAAAAAATGAACACTGAAGCTTTCTTT. It yields the protein CASSQKMNTEAFF. V gene TRBV3-1 (or the pseudogene TRBV3-2) combines with J gene TRBJ1-1; no firm D call. This CDR3 comprises 13 residues. The ends were cut back, 2 bases at V and 0 bases at J, with 4 bases in the middle. Germline loops: CDR1 LGHDT, CDR2 YNNKEL (reference sequence).